This note documents a single T cell receptor beta chain sequence. The antigen it binds to is not known. No base quality values were provided; no much bigger clone lies one nucleotide off. Libraries were prepared through 5' RACE. Instrument on record: Illumina HiSeq 2000. A universal primer binding site was introduced by template switching, and a unique molecular identifier was present in the final cDNA, enabling accurate counting of TCR cDNA molecules. Specific primers in the conserved constant-segment region were used to synthesize first-strand cDNA for TCR alpha and beta chains. Each cDNA library was double barcoded, with a SMART-Mk sample barcode plus Illumina barcodes, to control for contamination. TruSeq adapter sequences, together with Illumina sample barcodes, were added in two successive PCR steps. Sequencing of the TCR alpha and beta cDNA libraries was done on the Illumina HiSeq platform using custom primers. In the paper's pipeline: MiGEC was used to process raw reads and extract unique molecular identifiers, and MiXCR was used to find CDR3 positions. For each individual, recombination models were inferred using an EM algorithm with the repgenHMM and IGoR tools. The tcR package in R was used for shared clonotype analysis, with sharing normalized by the product of cloneset sizes. To study raw recombination without the effects of thymic and clonal selection, out-of-frame nonproductive sequences were analyzed. TCRdb reanalyzed the raw reads on its own, using fastp at Q25 for trimming and MiXCR for clone calling, and kept in-frame beta chains. Identical CDR3 protein sequences are pooled into one entry, listed with their most common genes and DNA. It is TCRdb's table, rather than the study itself, that gives the V and J calls and clone size. Across this sample there are roughly 500,000 distinct CDR3 sequences, with 22% seen only once. The ten top clones hold under 0.95% of the sample.

The CDR3 contains 14 residues, cysteine and phenylalanine counted. The DNA shown is the 42-base CDR3, in frame from base 1. V and J are truncated by 2 bases and 4 bases respectively, leaving an intervening sequence of 11 bases. This sample was taken from a study of identical twins (dated by TCRdb to about 2016). Context from the whole study: To test whether fetal clonotypes persist, the study used deep sequencing on TCR alpha and beta repertoires from monozygotic twins, unrelated adults of various ages, and cord blood. Replicate twin experiments were performed at different times using different library preparation protocols to rule out contamination. What the work shows at the level of the full study, not this receptor alone: Excess twin sharing in beta out-of-frame sequences was weaker because fewer shared sequences lowered the signal-to-noise ratio. Conclusions relied on cross-sectional statistical analysis, since the same donors could not be followed over many years. Out-of-frame TCR alpha sharing in monozygotic twins was systematically underestimated by recombination models, whereas sharing between unrelated individuals was in agreement with the recombination models. Fewer insertions were carried by abundant cord blood beta clonotypes, a similar but weaker trend appeared in young adult naive repertoires, and no such trend appeared in memory repertoires. Zero-insertion analyses could be partly confounded by invariant T cells such as MAIT and iNKT, although diverse VJ usage argued against such confounding for most clonotypes. Out-of-frame TCR alpha sequences shared between twins showed an excess of low generation-probability sequences compared with coincidental sharing between unrelated individuals.

Every donor was a healthy Caucasian. The twin cohort consisted of three pairs of female monozygotic twins, all aged about 18 to 30 years. Positive isolation kits from Invitrogen were used to isolate CD4+ and CD8+ T cell populations. These records were also assigned to another study, of T cells expressing NK-cell markers. According to the second study: TCR beta-chain repertoires were profiled in sorted CD3+CD56+NKG2C+, CD3+CD56+NKG2C- and CD3+CD56-NKG2C+ T-cell subsets from several donors. Of the eight sequenced donors, seven were found to be HCMV-seropositive and one was found to be HCMV-seronegative. To restrict sorting to alphabetaTCR-expressing T cells, an anti-gammadeltaTCR antibody was added in several experiments. In roughly six donors, the dominant CD3+CD56+NKG2C+ clonotypes ranked among the top 10 CD8+ clonotypes, making up about 1.0-8% of CD8+ T cells. Those dominant clonotypes were again the most abundant among CD3+CD56-NKG2C+ cells in a handful of donors, at roughly 25-65%. It remained unclear whether the expanded NKG2C-expressing T cell clones were specific for HCMV antigens. All eight donors whose samples were sequenced were randomly selected healthy volunteers, three of them men and five women. To determine HCMV serostatus, a commercial ELISA kit was used to detect HCMV-specific IgG in serum. MIGEC was used to demultiplex reads and group the reads by UMI, and MiTCR was used to assemble and quantify clonotypes. To exclude erroneous sequences, only TCR cDNA sequences supported by at least two reads were retained. The tcR package was used for downstream repertoire analysis, with clonotypes matched between fractions based on CDR3 nucleotide sequence plus V segment. VDJmatch was used to annotate antigen specificity against VDJdb, with one amino acid substitution allowed in CDR3.

The rearrangement combines TRBV12-3 or TRBV12-4 with TRBJ1-1, with no confident D gene call. The sequence came from a woman between 18 and 29 years old in good health. Sequenced: CD4+ T cells sorted from blood. The CDR3 region reads CASSLSGIGTEAFF. Here is the DNA: TGTGCCAGCAGTTTATCCGGGATCGGCACTGAAGCTTTCTTT.